The clone carrying this T cell receptor (beta chain) was found once. The antigen is undetermined. Participants were all of European descent. This specimen belongs to a study of untreated major depressive disorder. Overall study findings and caveats: CD4+ T cells from depressed patients used TRBV05-01 (Vbeta 5.1) more often than controls. Generalizability is limited by the comparatively small study sample.

Data came from immunoSEQ multiplex PCR; TCRdb stores just in-frame clones and leaves some out. The sample has 10,000 to 15,000 clones; under 95% are singletons. CDR1 is SGHNT and CDR2 is YYREEE in the germline V gene (reference sequence). This CDR3 contains 16 residues. Trimming shortened V by 4 bases and J by 5 bases, and 20 bases separated the two germline ends. Sequencing used CD4+ T cells from PBMCs. The rearrangement links TRBV5-4 to TRBJ2-3; D possibly uses TRBD1 or TRBD2 (6 bases each). The origin of this receptor is a woman younger than 45 with major depressive disorder. The CDR3 DNA follows: TGTGCCAGCAGCCCTGGGGGGCAGGGGCGAGGAGATACGCAGTATTTT. Its protein is CASSPGGQGRGDTQYF.